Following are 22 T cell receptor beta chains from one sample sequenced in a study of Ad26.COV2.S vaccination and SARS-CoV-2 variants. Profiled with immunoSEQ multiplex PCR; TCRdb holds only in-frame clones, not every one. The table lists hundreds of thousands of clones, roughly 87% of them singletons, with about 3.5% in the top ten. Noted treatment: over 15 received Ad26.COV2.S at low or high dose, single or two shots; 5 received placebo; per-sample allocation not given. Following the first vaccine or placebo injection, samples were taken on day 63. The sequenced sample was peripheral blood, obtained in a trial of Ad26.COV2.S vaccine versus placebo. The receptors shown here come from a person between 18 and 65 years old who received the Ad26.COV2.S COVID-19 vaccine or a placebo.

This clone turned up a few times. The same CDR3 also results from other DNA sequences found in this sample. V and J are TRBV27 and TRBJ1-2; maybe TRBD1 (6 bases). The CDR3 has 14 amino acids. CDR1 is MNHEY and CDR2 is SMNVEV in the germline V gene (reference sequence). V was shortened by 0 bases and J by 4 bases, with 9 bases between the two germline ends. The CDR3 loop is CASSLSARGYGYTF. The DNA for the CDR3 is TGTGCCAGCAGTTTATCAGCCAGGGGCTATGGCTACACCTTC.

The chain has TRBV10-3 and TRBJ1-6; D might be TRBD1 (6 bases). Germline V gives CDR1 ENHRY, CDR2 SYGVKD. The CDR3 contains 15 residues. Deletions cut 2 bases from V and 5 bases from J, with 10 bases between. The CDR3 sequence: CAISEGDIDNSPLHF. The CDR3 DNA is TGTGCCATCAGTGAGGGGGACATAGATAATTCACCCCTCCACTTT.

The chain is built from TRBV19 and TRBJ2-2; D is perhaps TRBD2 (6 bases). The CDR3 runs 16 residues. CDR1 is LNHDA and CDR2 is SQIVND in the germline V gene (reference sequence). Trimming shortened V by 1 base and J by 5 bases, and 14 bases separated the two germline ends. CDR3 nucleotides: TGTGCCAGTAGTATAGTGGGAGGTGCGAGGACCGGGGAGCTGTTTTTT. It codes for CASSIVGGARTGELFF.

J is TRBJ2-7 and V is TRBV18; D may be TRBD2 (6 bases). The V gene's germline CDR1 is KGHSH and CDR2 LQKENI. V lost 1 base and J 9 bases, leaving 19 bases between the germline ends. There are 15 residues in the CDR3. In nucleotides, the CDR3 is TGTGCCAGCTCACCACAGGAGGCAGGGCTGGGGGGGCAGTACTTC. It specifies CASSPQEAGLGGQYF.

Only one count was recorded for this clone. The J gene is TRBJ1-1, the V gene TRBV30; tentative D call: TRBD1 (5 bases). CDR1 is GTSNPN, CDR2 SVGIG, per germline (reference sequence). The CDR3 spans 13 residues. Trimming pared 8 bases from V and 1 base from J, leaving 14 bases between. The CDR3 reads CARTRGRNTEAFF. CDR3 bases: TGTGCCCGAACCCGGGGGAGGAACACTGAAGCTTTCTTT.

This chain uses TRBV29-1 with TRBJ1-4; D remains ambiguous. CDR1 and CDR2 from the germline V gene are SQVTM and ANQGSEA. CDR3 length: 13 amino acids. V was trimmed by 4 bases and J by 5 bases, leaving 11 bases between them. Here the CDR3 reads CSVGTYGNEKLFF. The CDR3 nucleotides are TGCAGCGTTGGGACGTACGGGAATGAAAAACTGTTTTTT.

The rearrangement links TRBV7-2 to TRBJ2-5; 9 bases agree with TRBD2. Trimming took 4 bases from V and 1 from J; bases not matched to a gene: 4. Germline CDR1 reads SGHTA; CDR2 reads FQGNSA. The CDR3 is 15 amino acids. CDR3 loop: CASSSGGLAQETQYF. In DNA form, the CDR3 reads TGTGCCAGCAGCTCCGGGGGACTAGCCCAAGAGACCCAGTACTTC.

The CDR3 is CASGVTGLFQYF. DNA for the CDR3: TGTGCCAGCGGGGTGACAGGGCTGTTCCAGTATTTT. The gene calls are TRBV14 and TRBJ2-3; TRBD1 agrees at 7 bases. CDR3 length equals 12 residues. The ends lost 8 bases at V and 12 bases at J; junction bases unmatched: 11. The germline V gene encodes CDR1 SGHDN and CDR2 FVKESK.

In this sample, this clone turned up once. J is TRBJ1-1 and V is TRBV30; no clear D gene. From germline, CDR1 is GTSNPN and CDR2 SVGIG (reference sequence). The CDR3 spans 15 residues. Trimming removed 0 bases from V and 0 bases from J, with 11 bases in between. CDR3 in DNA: TGTGCCTGGAGTGTACTCGGGGATCTGAACACTGAAGCTTTCTTT. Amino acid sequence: CAWSVLGDLNTEAFF.

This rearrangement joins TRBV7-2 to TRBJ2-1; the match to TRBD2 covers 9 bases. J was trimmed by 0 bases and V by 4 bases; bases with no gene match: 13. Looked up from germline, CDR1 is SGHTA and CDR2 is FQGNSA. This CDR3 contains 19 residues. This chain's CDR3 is CASSSRAAGGASSYNEQFF. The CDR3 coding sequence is TGTGCCAGCAGCTCCCGTGCAGCGGGGGGCGCGAGCTCCTACAATGAGCAGTTCTTC.

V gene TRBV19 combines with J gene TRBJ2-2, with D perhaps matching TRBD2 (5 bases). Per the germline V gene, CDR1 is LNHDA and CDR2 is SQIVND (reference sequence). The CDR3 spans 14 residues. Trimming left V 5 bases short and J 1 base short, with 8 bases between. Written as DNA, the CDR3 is TGTGCCAGTAGTCCCGGGAAGAACACCGGGGAGCTGTTTTTT. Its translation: CASSPGKNTGELFF.

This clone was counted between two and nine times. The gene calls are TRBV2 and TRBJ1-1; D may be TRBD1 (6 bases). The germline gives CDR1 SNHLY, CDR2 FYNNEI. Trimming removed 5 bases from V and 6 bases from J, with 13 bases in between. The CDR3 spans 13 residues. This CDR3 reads CASSRGGGAEAFF. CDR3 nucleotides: TGTGCCAGCAGTCGGGGAGGGGGAGCTGAAGCTTTCTTT.

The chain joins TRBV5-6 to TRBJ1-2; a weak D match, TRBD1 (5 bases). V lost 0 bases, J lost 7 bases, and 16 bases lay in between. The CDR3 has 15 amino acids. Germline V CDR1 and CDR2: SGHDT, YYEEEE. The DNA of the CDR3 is TGTGCCAGCAGCTTGGCGGGGGGAGGTATTGGTGGCTACACCTTC. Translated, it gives CASSLAGGGIGGYTF.

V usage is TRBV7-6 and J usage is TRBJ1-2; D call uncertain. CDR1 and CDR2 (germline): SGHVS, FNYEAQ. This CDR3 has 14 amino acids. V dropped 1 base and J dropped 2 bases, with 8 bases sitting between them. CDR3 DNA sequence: TGTGCCAGCAGCTTAGGTCAGGAGAACTATGGCTACACCTTC. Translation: CASSLGQENYGYTF.

The CDR3 region is CSATDRVGEQYF. The CDR3 nucleotides read TGCAGCGCCACGGACAGGGTGGGAGAGCAGTACTTC. This chain uses TRBV29-1 with TRBJ2-7, with TRBD1 matching over 8 bases. The ends lost 7 bases at V and 7 bases at J; junction bases unmatched: 9. The CDR3 totals 12 residues. Germline lookup yields CDR1 SQVTM and CDR2 ANQGSEA.

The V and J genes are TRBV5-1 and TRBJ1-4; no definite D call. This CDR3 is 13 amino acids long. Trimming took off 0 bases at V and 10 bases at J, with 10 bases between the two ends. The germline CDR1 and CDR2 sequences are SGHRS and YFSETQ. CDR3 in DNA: TGCGCCAGCAGCTTGGACGGACGAGTAAAACTGTTTTTT. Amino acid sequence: CASSLDGRVKLFF. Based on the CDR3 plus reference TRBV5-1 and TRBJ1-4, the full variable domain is KAGVTQTPRYLIKTRGQQVTLSCSPISGHRSVSWYQQTPGQGLQFLFEYFSETQRNKGNFPGRFSGRQFSNSRSEMNVSTLELGDSALYLCASSLDGRVKLFFGSGTQLSVL.

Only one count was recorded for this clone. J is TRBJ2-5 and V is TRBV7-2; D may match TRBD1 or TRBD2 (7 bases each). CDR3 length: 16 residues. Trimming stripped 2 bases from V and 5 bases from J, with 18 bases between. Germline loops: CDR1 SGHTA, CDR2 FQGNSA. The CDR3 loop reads CASSLTTGVGGETQYF. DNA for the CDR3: TGTGCCAGCAGCTTAACAACAGGGGTCGGGGGGGAGACCCAGTACTTC.

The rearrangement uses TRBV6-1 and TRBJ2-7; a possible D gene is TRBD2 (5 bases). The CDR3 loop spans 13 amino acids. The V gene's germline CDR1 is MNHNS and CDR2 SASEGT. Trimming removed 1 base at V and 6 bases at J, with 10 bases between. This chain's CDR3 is CASSEGLRVEQYF. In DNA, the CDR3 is TGTGCCAGCAGTGAAGGTTTGAGGGTCGAGCAGTACTTC.

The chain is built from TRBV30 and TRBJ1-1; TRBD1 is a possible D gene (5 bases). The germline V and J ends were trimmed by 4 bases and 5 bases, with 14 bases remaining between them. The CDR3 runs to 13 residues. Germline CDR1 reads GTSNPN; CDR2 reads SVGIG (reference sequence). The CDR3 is CAWNVRVGTEAFF. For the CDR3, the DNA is TGTGCCTGGAATGTCAGGGTTGGAACTGAAGCTTTCTTT.

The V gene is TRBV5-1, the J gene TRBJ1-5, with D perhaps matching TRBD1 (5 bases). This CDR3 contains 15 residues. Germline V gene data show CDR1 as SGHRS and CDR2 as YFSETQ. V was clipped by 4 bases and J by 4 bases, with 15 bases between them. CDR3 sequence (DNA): TGCGCCAGCAGCGCCGACACAGGCGAAAATCAGCCCCAGCATTTT. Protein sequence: CASSADTGENQPQHF.

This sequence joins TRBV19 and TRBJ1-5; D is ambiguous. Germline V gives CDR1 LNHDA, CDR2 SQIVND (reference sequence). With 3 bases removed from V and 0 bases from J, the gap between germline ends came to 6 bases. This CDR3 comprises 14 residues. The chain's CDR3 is CASSIQPSNQPQHF. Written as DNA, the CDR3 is TGTGCCAGTAGTATCCAGCCTAGCAATCAGCCCCAGCATTTT.

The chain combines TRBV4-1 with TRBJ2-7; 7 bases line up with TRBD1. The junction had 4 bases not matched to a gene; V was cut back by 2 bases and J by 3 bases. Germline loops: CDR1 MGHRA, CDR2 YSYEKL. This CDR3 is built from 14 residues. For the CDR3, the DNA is TGCGCCAGCAGCCAACAGGGACAGTACTACGAGCAGTACTTC. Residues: CASSQQGQYYEQYF.